These T cell receptor beta chains were read from a single sample in a study of blood T cell repertoires in COVID-19. Here immunoSEQ multiplex PCR was the method, and the copy in TCRdb shows in-frame clones only, minus some. The sample lists around 220,000 clones; 86% were seen once. Input material: peripheral blood. The origin of the receptors is a woman aged 45-65 years with acute or convalescent COVID-19. Each CDR3 is given with its conserved first and last residue. Fields, in order: J gene, D gene, clone size, V gene, CDR3 length, CDR3 DNA, CDR3 protein. The D gene is left open where the match is weak. The size field is filled for only some rows; it gives once, few, many or a size class.

J: TRBJ2-7; D: TRBD2; size: NA; V: TRBV10-3; length: 11; DNA: TGTGCCATCAGGGGAGGGCCTGAGCAGTACTTC; CDR3: CAIRGGPEQYF
J: TRBJ2-4; D: TRBD1; size: once; V: TRBV11-2; length: 16; DNA: TGTGCCAGCAGCTTTAGGACAGGGTTAGCCAAAAACATTCAGTACTTC; CDR3: CASSFRTGLAKNIQYF
J: TRBJ2-7; D: TRBD2; size: NA; V: TRBV7-2; length: 16; DNA: TGTGCCAGCAGCGCCTCGACTAGCGGGAATCTCTACGAGCAGTACTTC; CDR3: CASSASTSGNLYEQYF
J: TRBJ1-4; D: TRBD1; size: NA; V: TRBV19; length: 15; DNA: TGTGCCAGTAGCAAGCCGGGACAGGGTATTGAAAAACTGTTTTTT; CDR3: CASSKPGQGIEKLFF
J: TRBJ2-3; D: NA; size: NA; V: TRBV9; length: 15; DNA: TGTGCCAGCAGCCCCCGCGGAAGTAGCACAGATACGCAGTATTTT; CDR3: CASSPRGSSTDTQYF
J: TRBJ1-2; D: TRBD1; size: NA; V: TRBV27; length: 16; DNA: TGTGCCAGCAGTCCCAACGGACAGGGTCTTTCTATCGGCTACACCTTC; CDR3: CASSPNGQGLSIGYTF
J: TRBJ1-4; D: NA; size: NA; V: TRBV19; length: 17; DNA: TGTGCCAGTAGTAACCCCTCGGACGGGGCAACTAATGAAAAACTGTTTTTT; CDR3: CASSNPSDGATNEKLFF
J: TRBJ2-2; D: TRBD2; size: once; V: TRBV19; length: 14; DNA: TGTGCCAGTAGCCTGACTAGCGGGACCGGGGAGCTGTTTTTT; CDR3: CASSLTSGTGELFF
J: TRBJ2-4; D: TRBD1; size: NA; V: TRBV2; length: 15; DNA: TGTGCCAGCAGTGAAAGACAGGGGCCGTGGGACATTCAGTACTTC; CDR3: CASSERQGPWDIQYF
J: TRBJ2-1; D: NA; size: NA; V: TRBV12-3/TRBV12-4; length: 13; DNA: TGTGCCAGCAGTCTCAGGGCCTACAATGAGCAGTTCTTC; CDR3: CASSLRAYNEQFF
J: TRBJ1-1; D: TRBD1; size: once; V: TRBV6-5; length: 15; DNA: TGTGCCAGCAGTTACTGGGACAGCATGAACACTGAAGCTTTCTTT; CDR3: CASSYWDSMNTEAFF
J: TRBJ2-7; D: NA; size: once; V: TRBV6-5; length: 13; DNA: TGTGCCAGCAGTCAACACCCTCCCTACGAGCAGTACTTC; CDR3: CASSQHPPYEQYF
J: TRBJ1-1; D: TRBD1; size: NA; V: TRBV30; length: 13; DNA: TGTGCCTGGAGCCGGACAGGGGACACTGAAGCTTTCTTT; CDR3: CAWSRTGDTEAFF
J: TRBJ2-7; D: TRBD1; size: NA; V: TRBV19; length: 15; DNA: TGTGCCAGTAGTAGGGACAGGGAGAGGTTGGACGAGCAGTACTTC; CDR3: CASSRDRERLDEQYF
J: TRBJ2-1; D: NA; size: NA; V: TRBV3-1/TRBV3-2; length: 15; DNA: TGTGCCAGCAGCCTCGGACTAGGGGGACTGTATGAGCAGTTCTTC; CDR3: CASSLGLGGLYEQFF
J: TRBJ1-5; D: TRBD1; size: NA; V: TRBV30; length: 16; DNA: TGTGCCTGGAGTACCCACGGGACAGGGGGGAATCAGCCCCAGCATTTT; CDR3: CAWSTHGTGGNQPQHF
J: TRBJ1-3; D: NA; size: NA; V: TRBV5-1; length: 15; DNA: TGCGCCAGCAGCGAAAACCAGGGGTCTGGAAACACCATATATTTT; CDR3: CASSENQGSGNTIYF
J: TRBJ2-2; D: TRBD1; size: once; V: TRBV7-2; length: 15; DNA: TGTGCCAGCAGCTGGACAGGGGCGAACACCGGGGAGCTGTTTTTT; CDR3: CASSWTGANTGELFF
J: TRBJ1-5; D: NA; size: NA; V: TRBV19; length: 15; DNA: TGTGCCAGTACCCCCGACAGTTATAGCAATCAGCCCCAGCATTTT; CDR3: CASTPDSYSNQPQHF
J: TRBJ2-1; D: TRBD2; size: NA; V: TRBV19; length: 14; DNA: TGTGCCAGTAGTATTGCGGGAGGGCCTAATGAGCAGTTCTTC; CDR3: CASSIAGGPNEQFF
J: TRBJ1-5; D: TRBD1; size: few; V: TRBV19; length: 15; DNA: TGTGCCAGTAGTATCCCTTGGACAGGGCATCAGCCCCAGCATTTT; CDR3: CASSIPWTGHQPQHF
J: TRBJ1-2; D: NA; size: NA; V: TRBV11-2; length: 14; DNA: TGTGCCAGCAGCTCCTTAAGGGGGTGGTATGGCTACACCTTC; CDR3: CASSSLRGWYGYTF
J: TRBJ2-1; D: NA; size: few; V: TRBV4-1; length: 15; DNA: TGCGCCAGCAGCCAACCCACTCGTGCTAACAATGAGCAGTTCTTC; CDR3: CASSQPTRANNEQFF
J: TRBJ2-1; D: TRBD2; size: once; V: TRBV7-9; length: 15; DNA: TGTGCCAGCAGCTTATTAGCGGGAGGGCCGGGTGAGCAGTTCTTC; CDR3: CASSLLAGGPGEQFF
J: TRBJ1-4; D: NA; size: NA; V: TRBV6-1; length: 18; DNA: TGTGCCAGCAGTGAAGCGCAATATACGGGGATTGCTAATGAAAAACTGTTTTTT; CDR3: CASSEAQYTGIANEKLFF
J: TRBJ2-1; D: NA; size: NA; V: TRBV5-8; length: 15; DNA: TGTGCCAGCAGCGCTTGGGGGCTGTACTACAATGAGCAGTTCTTC; CDR3: CASSAWGLYYNEQFF
J: TRBJ2-7; D: NA; size: NA; V: TRBV19; length: 14; DNA: TGTGCCAGTAGTATTTCTGGCGGGGCTCTCGAGCAGTACTTC; CDR3: CASSISGGALEQYF
J: TRBJ1-2; D: NA; size: NA; V: TRBV6-1; length: 12; DNA: TGTGCCAGCAGTGAAAAAGGGGATGGCTACACCTTC; CDR3: CASSEKGDGYTF
J: TRBJ1-3; D: NA; size: once; V: TRBV5-1; length: 14; DNA: TGCGCCAGCAGCTTGGAATTGGGGGCGGACACCATATATTTT; CDR3: CASSLELGADTIYF
J: TRBJ1-3; D: NA; size: NA; V: TRBV11-3; length: 14; DNA: TGTGCCAGCAGCGATCGGAGGGCCGGAAACACCATATATTTT; CDR3: CASSDRRAGNTIYF
J: TRBJ2-4; D: NA; size: NA; V: TRBV7-9; length: 15; DNA: TGTGCCAGCAGCTCTAACGAAAGAGCCAAAAACATTCAGTACTTC; CDR3: CASSSNERAKNIQYF
J: TRBJ2-1; D: TRBD2; size: NA; V: TRBV5-1; length: 16; DNA: TGCGCCAGCAGCTTGGATGGGAGGGGCTCCTACAATGAGCAGTTCTTC; CDR3: CASSLDGRGSYNEQFF
J: TRBJ2-6; D: NA; size: NA; V: TRBV19; length: 13; DNA: TGTGCCAGTATACCAGGGGGGGCCAACGTCCTGACTTTC; CDR3: CASIPGGANVLTF
J: TRBJ2-3; D: NA; size: NA; V: TRBV3-1/TRBV3-2; length: 15; DNA: TGTGCCAGCAGTCAACGCGGGGGCCGCACAGATACGCAGTATTTT; CDR3: CASSQRGGRTDTQYF
J: TRBJ2-4; D: NA; size: once; V: TRBV27; length: 13; DNA: TGTGCCAGCAGTGCGGGGACGGGAAACATTCAGTACTTC; CDR3: CASSAGTGNIQYF
J: TRBJ2-1; D: TRBD1; size: NA; V: TRBV6-2/TRBV6-3; length: 17; DNA: TGTGCCAGCAGTTCCCGGTCCGGGACAGGGGCCTACAATGAGCAGTTCTTC; CDR3: CASSSRSGTGAYNEQFF
J: TRBJ1-2; D: NA; size: NA; V: TRBV6-6; length: 12; DNA: TGTGCCAGCAGTTCTTCAGATTATGGCTACACCTTC; CDR3: CASSSSDYGYTF
J: TRBJ2-5; D: NA; size: NA; V: TRBV12-3/TRBV12-4; length: 13; DNA: TGTGCCAGCAGTTTAGACAGTGCCAGGACCCAGTACTTC; CDR3: CASSLDSARTQYF
J: TRBJ2-3; D: NA; size: once; V: TRBV5-1; length: 14; DNA: TGCGCCAGCAGGTTTCCTAGCCCGGGGGATACGCAGTATTTT; CDR3: CASRFPSPGDTQYF
J: TRBJ1-2; D: NA; size: NA; V: TRBV27; length: 16; DNA: TGTGCCAGCAGTTTTAGAGGAACCCGGTCAAACTATGGCTACACCTTC; CDR3: CASSFRGTRSNYGYTF
J: TRBJ2-1; D: NA; size: NA; V: TRBV11-3; length: 15; DNA: TGTGCCAGCAGCTTCGGACAGACCTCCTACAATGAGCAGTTCTTC; CDR3: CASSFGQTSYNEQFF
J: TRBJ1-2; D: TRBD1; size: few; V: TRBV5-6; length: 14; DNA: TGTGCCAGCAGCTTCGGACAGGTTGGGTATGGCTACACCTTC; CDR3: CASSFGQVGYGYTF
J: TRBJ2-1; D: TRBD2; size: few; V: TRBV7-6; length: 16; DNA: TGTGCCAGCAGTCCCGTAGCGGGAGGGGATGGGAGTGAGCAGTTCTTC; CDR3: CASSPVAGGDGSEQFF
J: TRBJ2-5; D: TRBD1; size: NA; V: TRBV7-9; length: 16; DNA: TGTGCCAGCAGCTTAGGCGACAGGGGTTGGCAAGAGACCCAGTACTTC; CDR3: CASSLGDRGWQETQYF
J: TRBJ1-1; D: NA; size: NA; V: TRBV11-3; length: 16; DNA: TGTGCCAGCAGCATTCTCACAGGTTCTAAGAACACTGAAGCTTTCTTT; CDR3: CASSILTGSKNTEAFF
J: TRBJ2-3; D: NA; size: medium-sized; V: TRBV10-3; length: 13; DNA: TGTGCCTTATCGCCGCGGGACACAGATACGCAGTATTTT; CDR3: CALSPRDTDTQYF
J: TRBJ2-7; D: NA; size: NA; V: TRBV6-5; length: 13; DNA: TGTGCCAGCAGTTACCGAACAGGGAACGAGCAGTACTTC; CDR3: CASSYRTGNEQYF
J: TRBJ1-1; D: TRBD1; size: NA; V: TRBV7-2; length: 15; DNA: TGTGCCAGCAGCGTAGTCTGGACAGGGGACCCTGAAGCTTTCTTT; CDR3: CASSVVWTGDPEAFF
J: TRBJ1-6; D: NA; size: NA; V: TRBV5-6; length: 15; DNA: TGTGCCAGCAGCTTGGCGGCGGGGGGCGCCTCACCCCTCCACTTT; CDR3: CASSLAAGGASPLHF
J: TRBJ2-5; D: NA; size: NA; V: TRBV5-4; length: 14; DNA: TGTGCCAGCAGCCCGGGTGGGGCGAGAGAGACCCAGTACTTC; CDR3: CASSPGGARETQYF
J: TRBJ2-2; D: NA; size: NA; V: TRBV11-3; length: 13; DNA: TGTGCCAGCGGTCAGGGATTCGCCGGGGAGCTGTTTTTT; CDR3: CASGQGFAGELFF
J: TRBJ2-7; D: TRBD1; size: NA; V: TRBV14; length: 14; DNA: TGTGCCAGCAGCCCAACAGGGGGGTCTTTACGGCAGTACTTC; CDR3: CASSPTGGSLRQYF
J: TRBJ1-6; D: TRBD1; size: NA; V: TRBV6-6; length: 15; DNA: TGTGCCAGCAGCGGACAGGGTAGCGATAATTCACCCCTCCACTTT; CDR3: CASSGQGSDNSPLHF
J: TRBJ2-1; D: TRBD2; size: NA; V: TRBV7-9; length: 16; DNA: TGTGCCAGCAGCCGACTAGCGGGAATGGCCTACAATGAGCAGTTCTTC; CDR3: CASSRLAGMAYNEQFF
J: TRBJ2-3; D: NA; size: NA; V: TRBV9; length: 16; DNA: TGTGCCAGCAGCGTAGTGGGCACAGGCAGCACAGATACGCAGTATTTT; CDR3: CASSVVGTGSTDTQYF
J: TRBJ1-2; D: TRBD1; size: NA; V: TRBV30; length: 14; DNA: TGTGCCTGGGCTACAGGGGAAACCTACTATGGCTACACCTTC; CDR3: CAWATGETYYGYTF
J: TRBJ2-5; D: NA; size: NA; V: TRBV11-2; length: 13; DNA: TGTGCCAGCAGCCCCCCGGCGAGGGAGACCCAGTACTTC; CDR3: CASSPPARETQYF
J: TRBJ2-5; D: NA; size: NA; V: TRBV11-3; length: 12; DNA: TGTGCCAGCAGCTTCCCCCCGGGGACCCAGTACTTC; CDR3: CASSFPPGTQYF
J: TRBJ2-5; D: NA; size: NA; V: TRBV12-3/TRBV12-4; length: 13; DNA: TGTGCCAGCAGTTTGGGTCAGGCAGAGACCCAGTACTTC; CDR3: CASSLGQAETQYF